The rows below give T cell receptor beta chains drawn from one sample of a study of blood T cell repertoires in COVID-19. Repertoires were generated with immunoSEQ multiplex PCR, while TCRdb's copy carries only in-frame clones and drops some. The sample holds some 140,000 clones, around 80% seen once. Sequencing was carried out using peripheral blood. All receptors derive from a man in his fifties or sixties with acute or convalescent COVID-19. CDR3s include the opening cysteine and the closing phenylalanine or tryptophan.

J	V	CDR3
TRBJ2-2	TRBV28	CASSLFHRGTGELFF
TRBJ2-4	TRBV7-9	CASSGGVRGQYIQYF
TRBJ2-7	TRBV18	CASRGMADNYEQYF
TRBJ2-1	TRBV3-1/TRBV3-2	CASSQIAGGYNEQFF
TRBJ2-5	TRBV2	CASREDRVQETQYF
TRBJ2-2	TRBV11-2	CASSPRADTGELFF
TRBJ1-2	TRBV6-4	CASSDSAGGRGYTF
TRBJ1-6	TRBV3-1/TRBV3-2	CASSQTRTGSYNSPLHF
TRBJ2-1	TRBV7-3	CASSSASVPYNEQFF
TRBJ1-1	TRBV2	CASSGQVNTEAFF
TRBJ2-7	TRBV6-2/TRBV6-3	CASSYRLGLYYEQYF
TRBJ1-2	TRBV19	CASSMMAPNYGYTF
TRBJ1-3	TRBV3-1/TRBV3-2	CASSQVSATSGNTIYF
TRBJ2-1	TRBV5-6	CASSPSGTSGLSYNEQFF
TRBJ1-2	TRBV19	CASTSGGNGYTF
TRBJ1-1	TRBV19	CASSIRGQALGTEAFF
TRBJ1-6	TRBV10-1	CASGKTGLDSPLHF
TRBJ2-7	TRBV7-3	CASRTDRGSHEQYF
TRBJ2-7	TRBV15	CATSRDRTGESPEQYF
TRBJ2-1	TRBV5-1	CASRGLAGDQNEQFF
TRBJ2-1	TRBV5-6	CASSQTGLYNEQFF
TRBJ2-3	TRBV28	CASSSRHLRTSGRKDTQYF
TRBJ2-3	TRBV7-2	CASSRRGDTQYF
TRBJ1-1	TRBV5-5	CASSLGQGRAFF
TRBJ1-3	TRBV3-1/TRBV3-2	CASSETGGSGNTIYF
TRBJ2-7	TRBV7-2	CASSSGHFNEQYF
TRBJ2-3	TRBV5-1	CASSPVPADTQYF
TRBJ1-5	TRBV4-2	CASSDRGNQPQHF
TRBJ1-1	TRBV6-2/TRBV6-3	CASSSIRGQGKTEAFF
TRBJ2-7	TRBV28	CASRRGASYEQYF
TRBJ1-3	TRBV4-1	CASSQATGTGNTIYF
TRBJ2-2	TRBV19	CASSIMSVPGTGELFF
TRBJ2-1	TRBV7-6	CASSLGLSPGDEQFF
TRBJ1-5	TRBV10-3	CAIKPNSNQPQHF
TRBJ2-5	TRBV25-1	CASSDLGTQKETQYF
TRBJ1-1	TRBV5-1	CASSRGEEGSEAFF
TRBJ1-1	TRBV6-6	CASSLWTGHTRMNTEAFF
TRBJ2-2	TRBV5-1	CASSDRATNTGELFF
TRBJ2-2	TRBV5-1	CASSLGRGRTGELFF
TRBJ1-6	TRBV19	CASSMDRGLSSPLHF
TRBJ1-2	TRBV28	CASSQDNYGYTF
TRBJ1-2	TRBV5-5	CASSRGTGDQGYTF
TRBJ1-1	TRBV20-1	CSASLQGNTEAFF
TRBJ2-7	TRBV5-6	CASSYTTVNYEQYF
TRBJ1-2	TRBV24-1	CATSDPRGGYGYTF
TRBJ1-1	TRBV6-5	CASSWVGLGTEAFF